This T cell receptor beta chain was recovered during a study of OX40 agonist ivuxolimab in advanced cancers. Overall study context: Clinicians treated patients with ivuxolimab, an agonistic anti-OX40 (CD134) antibody. Age averaged roughly 60 years (range about 23 to 80), and just over 80% were male. General observations from the study: More expanded clones were found, on average, in CD8+ than in CD4+ T cells. With doses of 0.1 to 3.0 mg/kg, CD4+ and CD8+ blood T cells had undergone clonal expansion by week 6.

Assay: immunoSEQ multiplex PCR; the TCRdb copy retains only in-frame clones and omits some. The repertoire consists of approximately 86,000 clones, with approximately 91% occurring once and the leading ten covering 0.25% to 0.35%. On this clone itself: Antigen: not known.

V dropped 3 bases and J dropped 7 bases, with 17 bases sitting between them. The V gene's germline CDR1 is SGDLS and CDR2 YYNGEE. The CDR3 consists of 15 residues. The input for sequencing was CD4+ or CD8+ T cells sorted from blood, taken in a trial of the OX40 agonist ivuxolimab. The V and J genes are TRBV9 and TRBJ1-5, with D perhaps TRBD1 (6 bases). This receptor was taken from an adult with an advanced solid tumor such as melanoma, head and neck, liver or kidney cancer. CDR3 nucleotide sequence: TGTGCCAGCAGCGGGGGGGCCACAAGCTCCCAGCCCCAGCATTTT. Residues: CASSGGATSSQPQHF.